This T cell receptor (beta chain) was captured in a study of T cell responses to AZD1222 COVID-19 vaccine. Findings of the study overall: Possibly, clonal diversity was underestimated; donors were largely white British and included more females. Only a handful of AZD1222 recipients, several in all, had baseline seropositivity. Repertoires were collected only later (after the peak T cell response had occurred).

Repertoires were generated with immunoSEQ multiplex PCR, while TCRdb's copy carries only in-frame clones and drops some. The data hold 140,000 or so clones, with approximately 91% observed a single time. CDR1 and CDR2 from the germline V gene are SGHTA and FQGTGA. Trimming cost V 5 bases and J 3 bases; bases outside gene matches: 16. This CDR3 spans 19 amino acids. In regard to this clone: Its antigen is not identified.

Pooling was applied to second doses at about 4 or about 12 weeks. This specimen was peripheral blood, taken 28 days after the second AZD1222 dose. The TCR was taken from an adult who received the AZD1222 COVID-19 vaccine. The chain carries TRBV7-3 and TRBJ2-3; 11 nucleotides agree with TRBD2. The CDR3: CASSTGSNLAGGLTDTQYF. CDR3 nucleotides: TGTGCCAGCAGCACCGGAAGCAACTTAGCGGGAGGGCTAACAGATACGCAGTATTTT.